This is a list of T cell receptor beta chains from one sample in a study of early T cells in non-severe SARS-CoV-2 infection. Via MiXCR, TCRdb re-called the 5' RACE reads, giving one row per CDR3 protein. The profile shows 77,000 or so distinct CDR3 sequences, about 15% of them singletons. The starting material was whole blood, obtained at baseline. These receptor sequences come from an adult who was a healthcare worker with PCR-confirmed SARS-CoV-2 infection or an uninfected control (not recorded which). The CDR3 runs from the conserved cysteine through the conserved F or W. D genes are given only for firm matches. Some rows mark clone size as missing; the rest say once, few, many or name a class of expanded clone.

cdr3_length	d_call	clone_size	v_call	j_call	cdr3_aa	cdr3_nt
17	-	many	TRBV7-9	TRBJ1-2	CASSLPGLGLANYGYTF	TGTGCCAGCAGCTTACCGGGCCTAGGCCTAGCTAACTATGGCTACACCTTC
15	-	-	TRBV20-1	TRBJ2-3	CSASPQASPTDTQYF	TGCAGTGCTAGCCCCCAGGCCTCACCTACAGATACGCAGTATTTT
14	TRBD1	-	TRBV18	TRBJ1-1	CASSVDRRNTEAFF	TGTGCCAGCTCAGTGGACAGGAGGAACACTGAAGCTTTCTTT
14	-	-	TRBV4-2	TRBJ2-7	CASSQDQRSYEQYF	TGTGCCAGCAGCCAAGATCAACGGAGTTACGAGCAGTACTTC
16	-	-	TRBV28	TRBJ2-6	CASSLQWDSGANVLTF	TGTGCCAGCAGTTTACAGTGGGACTCTGGGGCCAACGTCCTGACTTTC
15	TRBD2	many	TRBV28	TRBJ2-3	CASSLAGGTSDTQYF	TGTGCCAGCAGTTTAGCGGGAGGGACGTCAGATACGCAGTATTTT
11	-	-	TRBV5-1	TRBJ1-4	CASREGEKLFF	TGCGCCAGCAGAGAGGGGGAAAAACTGTTTTTT
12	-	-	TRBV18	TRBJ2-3	CASSLPGDTQYF	TGTGCCAGCTCCCTCCCCGGGGATACGCAGTATTTT
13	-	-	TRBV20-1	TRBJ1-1	CSAIPDRNTEAFF	TGCAGTGCCATACCCGACAGGAACACTGAAGCTTTCTTT
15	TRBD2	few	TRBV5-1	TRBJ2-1	CASSLAAGGLGEQFF	TGCGCCAGCAGCTTGGCAGCGGGAGGATTGGGTGAGCAGTTCTTC
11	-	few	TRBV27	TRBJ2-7	CASSFGNEQYF	TGTGCCAGCAGTTTTGGGAACGAGCAGTACTTC
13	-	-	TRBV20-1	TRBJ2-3	CSAPLGNTDTQYF	TGCAGTGCTCCTCTAGGAAACACAGATACGCAGTATTTT
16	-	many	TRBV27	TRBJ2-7	CASSPAGGRAPYEQYF	TGTGCCAGCAGTCCTGCCGGGGGGCGGGCCCCCTACGAGCAGTACTTC
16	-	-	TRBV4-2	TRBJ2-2	CASSQGVQDGAGELFF	TGTGCCAGCAGCCAAGGGGTGCAGGACGGGGCCGGGGAGCTGTTTTTT
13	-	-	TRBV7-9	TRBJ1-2	CASSLGPNYGYTF	TGTGCCAGCAGCTTAGGGCCTAACTATGGCTACACCTTC
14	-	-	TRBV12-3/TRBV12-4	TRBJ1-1	CASSLRQGTTEAFF	TGTGCCAGCAGTTTAAGGCAGGGCACCACTGAAGCTTTCTTT
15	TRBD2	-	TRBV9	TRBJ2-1	CASSLTSASYNEQFF	TGTGCCAGCAGTTTGACTAGCGCTTCCTACAATGAGCAGTTCTTC
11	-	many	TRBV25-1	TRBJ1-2	CASSDSGLWTF	TGTGCCAGCAGTGACTCTGGGCTTTGGACCTTC
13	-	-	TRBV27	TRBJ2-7	CASSYYTGNEQYF	TGTGCCAGCAGTTACTACACAGGGAACGAGCAGTACTTC
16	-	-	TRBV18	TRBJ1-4	CASSLGQIATNEKLFF	TGTGCCAGCTCACTAGGACAGATTGCAACTAATGAAAAACTGTTTTTT
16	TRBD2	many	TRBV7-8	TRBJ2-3	CASSLLAGAGGDTQYF	TGTGCCAGCAGCCTCCTAGCGGGAGCCGGGGGAGATACGCAGTATTTT
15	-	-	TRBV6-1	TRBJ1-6	CASSERGAYNSPLHF	TGTGCCAGCAGTGAGAGGGGTGCCTATAATTCACCCCTCCACTTT
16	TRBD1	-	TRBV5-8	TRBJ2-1	CASSLGTGVSYNEQFF	TGTGCCAGCAGCTTGGGGACAGGGGTCTCCTACAATGAGCAGTTCTTC
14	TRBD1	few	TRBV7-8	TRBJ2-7	CASSLRDSSYEQYF	TGTGCCAGCAGCCTACGGGACAGCTCCTACGAGCAGTACTTC
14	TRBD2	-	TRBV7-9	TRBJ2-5	CASTMIAGGETQYF	TGTGCCAGCACCATGATAGCGGGAGGGGAGACCCAGTACTTC
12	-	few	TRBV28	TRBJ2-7	CASSSSADEQYF	TGTGCCAGCAGCAGCTCTGCGGACGAGCAGTACTTC
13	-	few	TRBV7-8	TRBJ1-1	CASSLMVNTEAFF	TGTGCCAGCAGCTTAATGGTGAACACTGAAGCTTTCTTT
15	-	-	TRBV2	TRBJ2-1	CASSPTARFGNEQFF	TGTGCCAGCAGTCCCACCGCAAGATTTGGGAATGAGCAGTTCTTC
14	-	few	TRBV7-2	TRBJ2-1	CASSFGPANNEQFF	TGTGCCAGCAGCTTCGGGCCGGCCAACAATGAGCAGTTCTTC
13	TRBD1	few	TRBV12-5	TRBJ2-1	CASGLGQGYEQFF	TGTGCTAGTGGTTTGGGACAGGGCTATGAGCAGTTCTTC
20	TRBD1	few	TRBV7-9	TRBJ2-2	CASSSPSGTGHESNTGELFF	TGTGCCAGCAGCTCCCCAAGTGGGACAGGCCACGAATCGAACACCGGGGAGCTGTTTTTT
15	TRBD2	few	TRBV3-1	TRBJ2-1	CASSSAGTSGTEQFF	TGTGCCAGCAGCTCAGCCGGGACTAGCGGGACCGAGCAGTTCTTC
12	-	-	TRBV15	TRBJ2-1	CATGGQYNEQFF	TGTGCCACCGGGGGACAATACAATGAGCAGTTCTTC
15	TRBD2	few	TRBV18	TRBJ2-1	CASSPRTSGTDEQFF	TGTGCCAGCTCCCCTAGGACTAGCGGGACTGATGAGCAGTTCTTC
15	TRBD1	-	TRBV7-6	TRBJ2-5	CASSLGTGGEETQYF	TGTGCCAGCAGCTTAGGGACAGGGGGCGAGGAGACCCAGTACTTC
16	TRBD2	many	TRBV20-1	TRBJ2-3	CSATPPGGRAEDTQYF	TGCAGTGCTACCCCACCGGGCGGGAGGGCCGAAGATACGCAGTATTTT
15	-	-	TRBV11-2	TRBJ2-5	CASSPLLANQETQYF	TGTGCCAGCAGCCCTCTCCTAGCGAACCAAGAGACCCAGTACTTC
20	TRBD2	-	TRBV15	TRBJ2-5	CATSRDRGLDRLAGEETQYF	TGTGCCACCAGCAGAGATAGGGGGCTCGATCGACTAGCGGGAGAAGAGACCCAGTACTTC
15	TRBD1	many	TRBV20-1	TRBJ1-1	CSARGTGASNTEAFF	TGCAGTGCTAGAGGGACAGGGGCGTCGAACACTGAAGCTTTCTTT
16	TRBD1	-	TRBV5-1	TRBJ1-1	CASSGSYRGRTSEAFF	TGCGCCAGCAGCGGATCTTACAGGGGACGAACCTCTGAAGCTTTCTTT
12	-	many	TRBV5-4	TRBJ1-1	CAEGHPNTEAFF	TGTGCCGAGGGGCACCCGAACACTGAAGCTTTCTTT
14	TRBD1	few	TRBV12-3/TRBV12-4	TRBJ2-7	CASSLGTGDFEQYF	TGTGCCAGCAGTTTAGGGACAGGGGATTTTGAGCAGTACTTC
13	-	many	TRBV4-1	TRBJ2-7	CASSLGTLYEQYF	TGCGCCAGCAGCCTGGGGACTCTCTACGAGCAGTACTTC
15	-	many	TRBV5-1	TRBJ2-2	CASSSPGTPTGELFF	TGCGCCAGCAGCTCCCCCGGGACACCCACCGGGGAGCTGTTTTTT
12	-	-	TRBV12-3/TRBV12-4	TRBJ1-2	CAYHSTGYGYTF	TGTGCCTACCACTCCACTGGCTATGGCTACACCTTC
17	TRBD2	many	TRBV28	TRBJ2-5	CASSSRGRGRQGETQYF	TGTGCCAGCAGCTCTCGGGGGAGGGGAAGGCAGGGAGAGACCCAGTACTTC
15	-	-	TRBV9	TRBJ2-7	CASSVEPARSYEQYF	TGTGCCAGCAGCGTAGAGCCTGCCAGGTCCTACGAGCAGTACTTC
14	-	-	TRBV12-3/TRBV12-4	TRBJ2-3	CASSLGASTDTQYF	TGTGCCAGCAGTTTGGGAGCTAGCACAGATACGCAGTATTTT
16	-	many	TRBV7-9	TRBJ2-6	CASSPPFRSGANVLTF	TGTGCCAGCAGCCCCCCGTTCCGCTCTGGGGCCAACGTCCTGACTTTC
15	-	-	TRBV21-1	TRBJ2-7	CASTQRGRGSYEQYF	TGTGCCAGCACCCAAAGGGGCAGGGGCTCCTACGAGCAGTACTTC
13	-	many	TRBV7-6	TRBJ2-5	CASSLQEQETQYF	TGTGCCAGCAGCCTACAGGAACAAGAGACCCAGTACTTC
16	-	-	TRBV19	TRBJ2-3	CASSIGARRRTDTQYF	TGTGCCAGTAGTATAGGAGCGCGACGGAGGACAGATACGCAGTATTTT
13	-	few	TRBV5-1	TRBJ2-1	CASRTGTYNEQFF	TGCGCCAGCAGGACAGGAACCTACAATGAGCAGTTCTTC
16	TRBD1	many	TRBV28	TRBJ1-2	CASSPRPGQGIYGYTF	TGTGCCAGCAGCCCCCGCCCGGGACAGGGGATCTATGGCTACACCTTC
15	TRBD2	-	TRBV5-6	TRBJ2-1	CASSPLTSASNEQFF	TGTGCCAGCAGCCCCCTGACTAGCGCTTCCAATGAGCAGTTCTTC
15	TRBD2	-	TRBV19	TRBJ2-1	CASSTTSNLYNEQFF	TGTGCCAGTAGTACGACTAGCAATCTTTACAATGAGCAGTTCTTC
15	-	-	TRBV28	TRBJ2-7	CASRSTGEGSYEQYF	TGTGCCAGCAGATCCACAGGGGAGGGCTCCTACGAGCAGTACTTC
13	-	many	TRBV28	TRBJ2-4	CASSRAAKNIQYF	TGTGCCAGCTCCAGAGCAGCCAAAAACATTCAGTACTTC